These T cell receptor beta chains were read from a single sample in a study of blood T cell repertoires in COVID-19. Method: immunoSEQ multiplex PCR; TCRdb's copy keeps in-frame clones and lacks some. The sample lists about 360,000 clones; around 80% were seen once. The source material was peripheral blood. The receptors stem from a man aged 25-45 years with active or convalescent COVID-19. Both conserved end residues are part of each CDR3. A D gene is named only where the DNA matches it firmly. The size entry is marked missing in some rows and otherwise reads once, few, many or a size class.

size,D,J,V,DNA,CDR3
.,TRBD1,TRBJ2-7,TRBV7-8,TGTGCCAGCAGCTTAGCGTGGGGGGCGGGACAGGTCTACGAGCAGTACTTC,CASSLAWGAGQVYEQYF
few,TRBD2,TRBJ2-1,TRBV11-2,TGTGCCAGCAGCAATTGGTATAGCGGGGGCCTCGTTGAGCAGTTCTTC,CASSNWYSGGLVEQFF
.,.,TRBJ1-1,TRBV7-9,TGTGCCAGCAGCTTAGGTTTAGCCAACACTGAAGCTTTCTTT,CASSLGLANTEAFF
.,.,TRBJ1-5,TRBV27,TGTGCCAGCAGTTTAGGAGGGGATCAGCCCCAGCATTTT,CASSLGGDQPQHF
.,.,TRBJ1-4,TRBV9,TGTGCCAGCAGCGTAGGGCCGAATGAAAAACTGTTTTTT,CASSVGPNEKLFF
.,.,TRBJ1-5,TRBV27,TGTGCCAGCAGTTTTACTCTTAATCAGCCCCAGCATTTT,CASSFTLNQPQHF
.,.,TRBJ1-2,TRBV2,TGTGCCAGCAGTGTTCAGGGGTTCTCTGGCTACACCTTC,CASSVQGFSGYTF
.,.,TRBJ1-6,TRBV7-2,TGTGCCAGCAGCTTAAGCCGGGACACCAGCTCCTATAATTCACCCCTCCACTTT,CASSLSRDTSSYNSPLHF
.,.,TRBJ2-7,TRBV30,TGTGCCTGGAGCCTTAGCAGATACGAGCAGTACTTC,CAWSLSRYEQYF
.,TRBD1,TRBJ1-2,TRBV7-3,TGTGCCAGCAGCCCGGCCGGGACAGCTAACTATGGCTACACCTTC,CASSPAGTANYGYTF
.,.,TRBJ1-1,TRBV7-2,TGTGCCAGCAGTTATACAGGGACGCCCGCCGGGGCTTTCTTT,CASSYTGTPAGAFF
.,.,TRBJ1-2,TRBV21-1,TGTGCCAACGACGAGACAGGGGTCCATGGCTACACCTTC,CANDETGVHGYTF
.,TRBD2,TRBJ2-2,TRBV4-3,TGCGCCAGCAGCTCCACAGCACTAGCGGGCTTCACCGGGGAGCTGTTTTTT,CASSSTALAGFTGELFF
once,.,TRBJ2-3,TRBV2,TGTGCCAGCAGCCCCCCGGGGGATACGCAGTATTTT,CASSPPGDTQYF